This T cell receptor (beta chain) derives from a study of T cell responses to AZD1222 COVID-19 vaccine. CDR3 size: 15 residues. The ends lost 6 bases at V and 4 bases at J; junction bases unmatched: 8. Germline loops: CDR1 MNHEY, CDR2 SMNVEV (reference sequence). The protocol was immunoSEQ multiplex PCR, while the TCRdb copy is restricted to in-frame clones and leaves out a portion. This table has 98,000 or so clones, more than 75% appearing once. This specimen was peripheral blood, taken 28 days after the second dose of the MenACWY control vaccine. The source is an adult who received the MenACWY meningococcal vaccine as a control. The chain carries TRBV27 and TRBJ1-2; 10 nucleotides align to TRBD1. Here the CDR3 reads CASSDRGPGSYGYTF. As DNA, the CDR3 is TGTGCCAGCAGCGACAGGGGGCCCGGATCCTATGGCTACACCTTC.